This T cell receptor (beta chain) stems from a study of T-cell reconstitution after alpha-beta-depleted transplantation in children. This clonotype was observed many times. This CDR3 contains 16 residues. The ends lost 7 bases at V and 7 bases at J; junction bases unmatched: 10. Germline V gene data show CDR1 as MNHNS and CDR2 as SASEGT. Molecular barcoding with unique molecular identifiers was used for the TCRbeta library. TCRdb ran MiXCR on the PCR reads and lists one entry per CDR3 protein. The table shows a few hundred thousand distinct CDR3 sequences, with approximately 9.8% occurring only once. The genes are TRBV6-1 and TRBJ2-3; 14 nucleotides agree with TRBD2. The sequencing used PBMCs from the stem cell graft donor, collected from the stem cell graft. This clonotype originated in a human donor who donated a stem cell graft to a child with SCID. The DNA for the CDR3 is TGTGCCAGCATCAACCCTTGGACTAGCGGGGGGAATACGCAGTATTTT. Translation: CASINPWTSGGNTQYF.